This TCR beta chain was sequenced during a study of CD8+ T cells in alopecia areata. Study at large: Treated patients swallowed 5 to 10 mg of oral tofacitinib twice daily. Scalp area affected, as a percentage, set the severity score of treated patients.

Concerning this clone itself: Its target is unknown.

cDNA serving as the sequencing template came from extracted, reverse transcribed RNA. Assay: immunoSEQ multiplex PCR; the TCRdb copy retains only in-frame clones and omits some. The table shows about 90,000 clones, with 44% occurring only once. Treatment of the sample: oral pan-JAK inhibitor, 5-10 mg twice daily. Researchers picked out CD4+ and CD8+ T cells from PBMCs by sorting. The germline V gene encodes CDR1 SGHRS and CDR2 YFSETQ. V lost 4 bases and J 4 bases, leaving 29 bases between the germline ends. This CDR3 has 19 amino acids. Findings and caveats of the study: In scalp, tofacitinib significantly decreased clonality and expanded CD8+ clones among the top 100.

The sequences come from CD8+ T cells sorted from blood, collected at week 24, from a patient treated with tofacitinib. This chain connects TRBV5-1 to TRBJ2-5; the D gene could be TRBD1 or TRBD2 (5 bases each). The receptor was isolated from a human donor with alopecia areata. This CDR3 is CASSPSAVQSRGEGETQYF. CDR3 in DNA: TGCGCCAGCAGCCCTTCTGCCGTCCAATCGAGGGGAGAAGGAGAGACCCAGTACTTC.